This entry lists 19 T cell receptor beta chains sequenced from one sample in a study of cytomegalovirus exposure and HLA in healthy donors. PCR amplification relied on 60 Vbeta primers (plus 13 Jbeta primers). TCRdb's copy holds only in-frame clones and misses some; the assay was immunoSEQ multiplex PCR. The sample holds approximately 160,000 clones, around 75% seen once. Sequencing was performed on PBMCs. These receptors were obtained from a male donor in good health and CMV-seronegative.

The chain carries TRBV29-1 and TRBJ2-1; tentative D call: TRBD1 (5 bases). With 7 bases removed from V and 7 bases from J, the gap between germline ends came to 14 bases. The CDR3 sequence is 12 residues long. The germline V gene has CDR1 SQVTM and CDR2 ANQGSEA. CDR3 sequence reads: CSACGHSNEQFF. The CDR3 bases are TGCAGCGCTTGTGGACATTCGAATGAGCAGTTCTTC.

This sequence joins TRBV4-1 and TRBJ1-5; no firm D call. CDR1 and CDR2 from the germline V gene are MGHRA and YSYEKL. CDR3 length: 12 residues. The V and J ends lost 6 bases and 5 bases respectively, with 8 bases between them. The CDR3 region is CASSLGDQPQHF. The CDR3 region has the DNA TGCGCCAGCAGTTTGGGAGATCAGCCCCAGCATTTT.

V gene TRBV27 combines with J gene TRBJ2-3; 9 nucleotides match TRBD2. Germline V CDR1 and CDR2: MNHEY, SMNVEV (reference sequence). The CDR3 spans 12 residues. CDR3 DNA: TGTGAAGGGCTAGCGGGGAAAGATACGCAGTATTTT. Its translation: CEGLAGKDTQYF.

In DNA form, the CDR3 reads TGTGCCAGCAGCCAAGGGTGGCTAGCGGGGGGCAATGAGCAGTTCTTC. Translating it yields CASSQGWLAGGNEQFF. The chain couples TRBV14 to TRBJ2-1, with 11 bases identical to TRBD2. V was clipped by 1 base and J by 6 bases; unmatched bases: 5. CDR3 size: 16 residues. Germline loops: CDR1 SGHDN, CDR2 FVKESK.

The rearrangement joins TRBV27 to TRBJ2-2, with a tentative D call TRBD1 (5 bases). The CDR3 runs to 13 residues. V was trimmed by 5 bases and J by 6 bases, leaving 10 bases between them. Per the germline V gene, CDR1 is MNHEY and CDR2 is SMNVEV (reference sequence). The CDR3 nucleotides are TGTGCCAGCAGTCTAACGACAGCCGGGGAGCTGTTTTTT. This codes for CASSLTTAGELFF.

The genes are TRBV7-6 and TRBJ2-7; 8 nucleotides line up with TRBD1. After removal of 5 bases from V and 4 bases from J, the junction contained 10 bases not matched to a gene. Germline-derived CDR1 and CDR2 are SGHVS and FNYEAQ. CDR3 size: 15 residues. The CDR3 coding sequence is TGTGCCAGCAGCGATCCGGGACAGGCGACTTACGAGCAGTACTTC. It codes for CASSDPGQATYEQYF. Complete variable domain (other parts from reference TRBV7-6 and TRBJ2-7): GAGVSQSPRYKVTKRGQDVALRCDPISGHVSLYWYRQALGQGPEFLTYFNYEAQQDKSGLPNDRFSAERPEGSISTLTIQRTEQRDSAMYRCASSDPGQATYEQYFGPGTRLTVT.

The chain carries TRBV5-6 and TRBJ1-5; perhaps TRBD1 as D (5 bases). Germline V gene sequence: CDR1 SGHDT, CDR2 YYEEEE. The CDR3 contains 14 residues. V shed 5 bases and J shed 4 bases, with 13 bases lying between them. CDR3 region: CASSWGELNQPQHF. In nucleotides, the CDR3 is TGTGCCAGCAGTTGGGGGGAGCTGAATCAGCCCCAGCATTTT.

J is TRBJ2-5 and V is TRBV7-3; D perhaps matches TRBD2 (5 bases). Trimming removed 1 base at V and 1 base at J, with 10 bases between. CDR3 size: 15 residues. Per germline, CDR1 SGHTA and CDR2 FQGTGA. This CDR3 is CASSLMGGPQETQYF. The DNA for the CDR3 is TGTGCCAGCAGCTTAATGGGCGGGCCCCAAGAGACCCAGTACTTC.

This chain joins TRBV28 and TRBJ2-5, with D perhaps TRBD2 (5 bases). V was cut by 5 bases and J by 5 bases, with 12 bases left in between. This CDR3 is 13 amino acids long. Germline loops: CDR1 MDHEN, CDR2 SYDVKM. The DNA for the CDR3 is TGTGCCAGCAGTAGGGAGTTGGTGGAGACCCAGTACTTC. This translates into CASSRELVETQYF.

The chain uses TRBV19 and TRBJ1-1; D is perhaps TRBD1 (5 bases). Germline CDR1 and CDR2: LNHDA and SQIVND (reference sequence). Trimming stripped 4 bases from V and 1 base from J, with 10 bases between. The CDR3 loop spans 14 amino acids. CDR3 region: CASSTLRGNTEAFF. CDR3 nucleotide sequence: TGTGCCAGTAGTACGCTAAGGGGGAACACTGAAGCTTTCTTT.

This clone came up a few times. The CDR3 bases are TGTGCCAGCAGCCTAACTAGCGGGGGGGCCAATGAGCAGTTCTTC. Amino acid sequence: CASSLTSGGANEQFF. This rearrangement joins TRBV11-3 to TRBJ2-1, with TRBD2 identical over 13 bases. Looked up from germline, CDR1 is SGHNT and CDR2 is YENEEA. This CDR3 comprises 15 residues. J gave up 6 bases and V 5 bases, and 4 bases lay outside the gene matches.

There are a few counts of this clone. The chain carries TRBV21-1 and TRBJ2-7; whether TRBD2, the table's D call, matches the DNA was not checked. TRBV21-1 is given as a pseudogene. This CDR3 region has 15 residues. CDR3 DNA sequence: TGTGCCAGCAGCAAGGCTGAACCGGGCTCCTACGAGCAGTACTTC. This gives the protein CASSKAEPGSYEQYF.

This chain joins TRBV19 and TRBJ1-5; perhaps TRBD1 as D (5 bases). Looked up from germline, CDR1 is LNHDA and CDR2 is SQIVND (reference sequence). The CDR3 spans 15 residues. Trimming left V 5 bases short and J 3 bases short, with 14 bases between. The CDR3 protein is CASSATGFSNQPQHF. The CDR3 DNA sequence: TGTGCCAGTAGTGCAACAGGTTTCTCCAATCAGCCCCAGCATTTT.

CDR3 loop: CANLYGYTF. CDR3 sequence (DNA): TGTGCTAACCTATATGGCTACACCTTC. This chain joins TRBV12-5 and TRBJ1-2; D is unclear. Trimming pared 10 bases from V and 5 bases from J, leaving 5 bases between. The CDR3 runs to 9 residues. Germline V gives CDR1 LGHNT, CDR2 FRNRAP.

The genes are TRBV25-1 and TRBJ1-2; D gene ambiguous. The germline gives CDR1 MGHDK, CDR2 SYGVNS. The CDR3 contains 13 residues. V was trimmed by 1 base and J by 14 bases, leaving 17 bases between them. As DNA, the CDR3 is TGTGCCAGCAGTGAATTTAGTTTGGGCCAGACGACCTTC. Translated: CASSEFSLGQTTF.

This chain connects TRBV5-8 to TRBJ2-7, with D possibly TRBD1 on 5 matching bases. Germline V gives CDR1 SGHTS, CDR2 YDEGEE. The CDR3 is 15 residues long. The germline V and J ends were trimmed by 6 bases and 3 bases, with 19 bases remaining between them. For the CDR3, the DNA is TGTGCCAGCACCCCACTCCAGGGTAGCAACTACGAGCAGTACTTC. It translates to CASTPLQGSNYEQYF.

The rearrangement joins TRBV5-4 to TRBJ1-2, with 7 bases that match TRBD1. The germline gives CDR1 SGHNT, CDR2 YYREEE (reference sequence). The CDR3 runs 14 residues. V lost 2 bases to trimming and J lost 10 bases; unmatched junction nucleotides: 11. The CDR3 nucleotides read TGTGCCAGCAGCTTTTTTGGGGCAGGGGGGACCTACACCTTC. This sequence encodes CASSFFGAGGTYTF.

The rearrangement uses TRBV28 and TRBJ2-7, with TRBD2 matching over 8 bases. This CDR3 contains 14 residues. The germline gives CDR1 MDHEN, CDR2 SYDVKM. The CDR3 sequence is CVTDTGLVWGEQYF. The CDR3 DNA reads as TGTGTAACCGATACGGGACTAGTGTGGGGCGAGCAGTACTTC.

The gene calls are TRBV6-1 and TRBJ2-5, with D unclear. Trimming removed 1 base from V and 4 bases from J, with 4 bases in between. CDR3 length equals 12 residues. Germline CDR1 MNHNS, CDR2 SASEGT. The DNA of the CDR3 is TGTGCCAGCAGTGAAGGAGGAGAGACCCAGTACTTC. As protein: CASSEGGETQYF.